The rows below give T cell receptor beta chains drawn from one sample of a study of blood T cell repertoires in COVID-19. The protocol was immunoSEQ multiplex PCR, while the TCRdb copy is restricted to in-frame clones and leaves out a portion. This sample carries some 90,000 clones, about nine tenths of them seen once, and the ten largest clones take roughly 2.3%. The specimen was peripheral blood. Receptors were obtained from a man in his fifties or sixties with acute or convalescent COVID-19. CDR3s include the opening cysteine and the closing phenylalanine or tryptophan.

j_gene	v_gene	CDR3aa
TRBJ2-5	TRBV6-2/TRBV6-3	CASSQAPQETQYF
TRBJ1-6	TRBV19	CASTLEGDSPLHF
TRBJ1-2	TRBV7-7	CASSSRCTRLEGAYYGYTF
TRBJ1-4	TRBV29-1	CSVYSATNEKLFF
TRBJ2-1	TRBV28	CASSPPGREEEQFF
TRBJ2-5	TRBV6-5	CASSPLDVQYF
TRBJ2-1	TRBV4-2	CASSPSLAGGGEQFF
TRBJ2-1	TRBV19	CASSINRQIGNEQFF
TRBJ2-7	TRBV18	CASSHLRGAWEQYF
TRBJ1-4	TRBV7-2	CASSPEHRTNEKLFF
TRBJ2-7	TRBV29-1	CSARGSDEQYF
TRBJ1-2	TRBV7-2	CASSFSDQGGSYTF
TRBJ1-1	TRBV5-4	CASSFRNTEAFF
TRBJ1-4	TRBV4-1	CASSQVEGALGSEKLFF
TRBJ1-1	TRBV11-2	CASSFLETMNTEAFF
TRBJ1-1	TRBV27	CASHDGGNTEAFF
TRBJ2-7	TRBV6-4	CASSDGLAGPDEQYF
TRBJ2-5	TRBV19	CASSTQGSTGETQYF
TRBJ1-6	TRBV4-1	CASSQYSNRGGLYSNSPLHF
TRBJ2-5	TRBV5-5	CASSSPRDYLGETQYF
TRBJ1-4	TRBV18	CASSRQVNEKLFF
TRBJ2-5	TRBV12-3/TRBV12-4	CASSKDTSETQYF
TRBJ2-2	TRBV5-1	CASSSVSLAGDTGELFF
TRBJ2-1	TRBV7-8	CASSLVLNEQFF
TRBJ2-7	TRBV5-5	CASNLAGRSYEQYF
TRBJ1-5	TRBV19	CASRGVDNQPQHF
TRBJ1-4	TRBV7-9	CASSPNSAEKLFF
TRBJ2-5	TRBV14	CASSQVAFGTQYF
TRBJ1-2	TRBV12-5	CASGLLETNYGYTF
TRBJ1-1	TRBV19	CASRRGTGLSRNTEAFF
TRBJ1-6	TRBV12-3/TRBV12-4	CASSLVENSPLHF